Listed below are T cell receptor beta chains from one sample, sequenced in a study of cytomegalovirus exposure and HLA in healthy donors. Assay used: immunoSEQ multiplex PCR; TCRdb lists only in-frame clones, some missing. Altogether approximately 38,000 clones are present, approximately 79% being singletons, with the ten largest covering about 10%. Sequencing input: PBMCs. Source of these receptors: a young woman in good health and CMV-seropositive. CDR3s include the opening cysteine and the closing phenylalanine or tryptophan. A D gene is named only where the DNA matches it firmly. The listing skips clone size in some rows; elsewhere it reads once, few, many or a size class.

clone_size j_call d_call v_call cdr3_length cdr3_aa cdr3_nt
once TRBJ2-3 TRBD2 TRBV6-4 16 CASSDTAGGHTDTQYF TGTGCCAGCAGTGACACGGCGGGAGGACACACAGATACGCAGTATTTT
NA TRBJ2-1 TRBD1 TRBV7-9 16 CSSSPSWTGQYTEQFF TGTTCCAGCAGCCCCAGCTGGACAGGTCAGTACACTGAGCAGTTCTTC
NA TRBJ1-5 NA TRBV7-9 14 CASSSRDINQPQHF TGTGCCAGCAGCTCAAGGGACATCAATCAGCCCCAGCATTTT
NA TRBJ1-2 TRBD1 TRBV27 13 CASSSGQGGGYTF TGTGCCAGCAGTTCTGGACAGGGTGGTGGCTACACCTTC
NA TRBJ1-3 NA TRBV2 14 CASNYLSSGNTIYF TGTGCCAGCAATTACCTGAGCTCTGGAAACACCATATATTTT
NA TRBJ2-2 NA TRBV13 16 CASTLSHGQVAGELFF TGTGCCAGCACCTTGTCCCACGGACAAGTGGCCGGGGAGCTGTTTTTT
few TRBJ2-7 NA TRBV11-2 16 CASSLDRQGAAREQYF TGTGCCAGCAGCTTAGATCGGCAAGGGGCGGCTCGCGAGCAGTACTTC
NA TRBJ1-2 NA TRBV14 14 CASSRPPGNYGYTF TGTGCCAGCAGCCGGCCCCCGGGAAACTATGGCTACACCTTC
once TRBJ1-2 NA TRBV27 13 CASSFNREDGYTF TGTGCCAGCAGTTTTAACAGGGAAGATGGCTACACCTTC
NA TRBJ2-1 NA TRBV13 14 CASRQEVVYNEQFF TGTGCCAGCAGACAAGAGGTCGTCTACAATGAGCAGTTCTTC
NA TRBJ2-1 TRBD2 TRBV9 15 CASSYSGGVVHEQFF TGTGCCAGCAGTTATAGCGGGGGGGTGGTCCATGAGCAGTTCTTC
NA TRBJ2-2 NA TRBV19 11 CASSSPGELFF TGTGCCAGTAGTTCCCCTGGGGAGCTGTTTTTT
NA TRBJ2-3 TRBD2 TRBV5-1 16 CASSLGLAGGLDTQYF TGCGCCAGCAGCTTGGGACTAGCGGGAGGTCTGGATACGCAGTATTTT
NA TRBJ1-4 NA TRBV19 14 CASTDRRLNEKLFF TGTGCCAGTACAGACAGGCGACTAAACGAAAAACTGTTTTTT
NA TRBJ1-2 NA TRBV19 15 CASSRGGGFGYGYTF TGTGCCAGTAGTAGAGGTGGAGGGTTTGGCTATGGCTACACCTTC
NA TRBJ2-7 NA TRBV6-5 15 CASSYSTGTLYEQYF TGTGCCAGCAGTTACTCGACCGGGACACTATACGAGCAGTACTTC
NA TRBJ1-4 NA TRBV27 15 CASSLSPVPNEKLFF TGTGCCAGCAGTTTATCCCCAGTCCCTAATGAAAAACTGTTTTTT
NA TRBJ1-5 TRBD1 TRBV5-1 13 CARKRQGIQPQHF TGCGCCAGGAAGAGACAGGGGATCCAGCCCCAGCATTTT
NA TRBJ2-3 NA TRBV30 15 CAWSVRGKVGNTQYF TGTGCCTGGAGTGTACGCGGGAAAGTCGGAAATACGCAGTATTTT
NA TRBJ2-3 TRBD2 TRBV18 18 CASSPNPGLAGVEDTQYF TGTGCCAGCTCACCCAACCCGGGACTAGCGGGAGTAGAAGATACGCAGTATTTT
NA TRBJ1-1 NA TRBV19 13 CATTLGGNTEAFF TGTGCCACCACCCTAGGTGGGAACACTGAAGCTTTCTTT
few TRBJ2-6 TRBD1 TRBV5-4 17 CASSPRDRGFGANVLTF TGTGCCAGCAGCCCGCGGGACAGGGGATTTGGGGCCAACGTCCTGACTTTC
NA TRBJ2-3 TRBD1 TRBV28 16 CASSPPGQGDTDTQYF TGTGCCAGCAGTCCTCCGGGACAGGGGGACACAGATACGCAGTATTTT
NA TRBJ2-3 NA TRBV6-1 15 CASSEATAGADTQYF TGTGCCAGCAGTGAAGCAACGGCAGGGGCAGATACGCAGTATTTT
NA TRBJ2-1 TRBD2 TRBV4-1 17 CASSQVGAGGPRNEQFF TGCGCCAGCAGCCAAGTTGGAGCGGGGGGCCCCAGGAATGAGCAGTTCTTC
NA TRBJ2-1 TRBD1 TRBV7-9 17 CSSSPLQLAGGLNEQFF TGTTCCAGCAGCCCACTCCAACTGGCAGGGGGCCTCAATGAGCAGTTCTTC
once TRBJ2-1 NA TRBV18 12 CASSYSYNEQFF TGTGCCAGCTCCTACTCCTACAATGAGCAGTTCTTC
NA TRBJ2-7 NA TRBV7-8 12 CASSTQDYEQYF TGTGCCAGCAGCACACAGGACTACGAGCAGTACTTC
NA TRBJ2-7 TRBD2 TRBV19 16 CASSIGVSGLAAGQYF TGTGCCAGTAGTATTGGGGTTAGCGGGCTCGCCGCGGGGCAGTACTTC
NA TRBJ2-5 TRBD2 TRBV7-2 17 CASSTTWTSGTQETQYF TGTGCCAGCAGTACAACGTGGACTAGCGGAACCCAAGAGACCCAGTACTTC
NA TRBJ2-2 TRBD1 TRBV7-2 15 CASSFTGVRTGELFF TGTGCCAGCAGCTTTACAGGGGTTCGGACCGGGGAGCTGTTTTTT
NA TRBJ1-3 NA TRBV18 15 CASSPRGGNGNTIYF TGTGCCAGCTCACCACGCGGGGGCAATGGAAACACCATATATTTT
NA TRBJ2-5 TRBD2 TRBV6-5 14 CASSMGLAGETQYF TGTGCCAGCAGCATGGGACTAGCGGGAGAGACCCAGTACTTC
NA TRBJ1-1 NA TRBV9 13 CASSAGQNTEAFF TGTGCCAGCAGCGCAGGACAGAACACTGAAGCTTTCTTT
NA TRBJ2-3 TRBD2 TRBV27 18 CASSPSGGARGHTDTQYF TGTGCCAGCAGTCCTAGCGGGGGGGCCAGGGGACACACAGATACGCAGTATTTT
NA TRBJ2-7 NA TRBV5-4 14 CASSTTRDFHEQYF TGTGCCAGCAGCACAACCCGGGACTTCCACGAGCAGTACTTC
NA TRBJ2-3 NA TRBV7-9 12 CASRSTRDTQYF TGTGCCAGCAGGTCTACTAGAGATACGCAGTATTTT
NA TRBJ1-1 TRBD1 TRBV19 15 CASSSGTAMNTEAFF TGTGCCAGTAGTAGTGGGACAGCAATGAACACTGAAGCTTTCTTT
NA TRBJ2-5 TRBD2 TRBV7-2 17 CASSLGRTSGVQETQYF TGTGCCAGCAGCTTAGGTCGGACTAGCGGGGTCCAAGAGACCCAGTACTTC
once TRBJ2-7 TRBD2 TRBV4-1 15 CASSPLTSGSYEQYF TGCGCCAGCAGCCCTCTGACTAGCGGGAGTTATGAGCAGTACTTC
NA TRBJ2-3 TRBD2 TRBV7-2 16 CASSSGLAGPPSTQYF TGTGCCAGCAGCTCGGGACTAGCGGGACCCCCTTCGACGCAGTATTTT
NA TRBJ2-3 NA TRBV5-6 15 CASSPLGASTDTQYF TGTGCCAGCAGCCCACTTGGGGCAAGCACAGATACGCAGTATTTT
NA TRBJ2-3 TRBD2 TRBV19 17 CASSLSPGLAATDTQYF TGTGCCAGTAGCTTATCCCCGGGACTAGCGGCCACAGATACGCAGTATTTT
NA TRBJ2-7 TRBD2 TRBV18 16 CASSPFERGASYEQYF TGTGCCAGCTCACCCTTCGAGCGGGGGGCCTCCTACGAGCAGTACTTC
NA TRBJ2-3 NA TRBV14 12 CASSPTVSTQYF TGTGCCAGCAGCCCGACAGTGTCTACGCAGTATTTT
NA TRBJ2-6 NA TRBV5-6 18 CASSSPLRGAPGANVLTF TGTGCCAGCAGCTCTCCCCTTCGGGGGGCTCCTGGGGCCAACGTCCTGACTTTC
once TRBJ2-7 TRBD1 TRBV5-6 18 CASSLRIHGTGGVSEQYF TGTGCCAGCAGCCTACGAATCCACGGGACAGGGGGAGTTTCCGAGCAGTACTTC
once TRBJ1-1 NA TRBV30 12 CAWSVSGREAFF TGTGCCTGGAGTGTAAGCGGCAGGGAAGCTTTCTTT
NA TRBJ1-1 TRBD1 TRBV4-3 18 CASSQERGGVGFNTEAFF TGCGCCAGCAGCCAAGAAAGAGGGGGCGTCGGGTTCAACACTGAAGCTTTCTTT
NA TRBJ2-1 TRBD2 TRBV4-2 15 CASSQRTSGKGEQFF TGTGCCAGCAGCCAGAGGACTAGCGGGAAGGGTGAGCAGTTCTTC
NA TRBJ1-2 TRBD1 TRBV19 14 CASSPGTGTRGYTF TGTGCCAGTAGTCCCGGGACAGGGACGCGCGGCTACACCTTC
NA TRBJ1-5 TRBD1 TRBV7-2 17 CASSTRDRGLGNQPQHF TGTGCCAGCAGCACCCGGGACAGGGGGCTCGGCAATCAGCCCCAGCATTTT
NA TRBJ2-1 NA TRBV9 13 CASSVTGWNEQFF TGTGCCAGCAGCGTAACGGGGTGGAATGAGCAGTTCTTC
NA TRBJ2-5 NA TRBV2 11 CASGLRGSEHF TGTGCCAGCGGTTTGCGGGGTTCCGAACACTTC
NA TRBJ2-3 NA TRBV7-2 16 CASSSTAGTYTDTQYF TGTGCCAGCAGCTCAACGGCCGGGACTTACACAGATACGCAGTATTTT
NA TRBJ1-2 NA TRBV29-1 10 CSVRGYGYTF TGCAGCGTCAGGGGCTATGGCTACACCTTC
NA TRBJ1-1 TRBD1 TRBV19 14 CASSRDRRNTEAFF TGTGCCAGTAGTCGGGACAGGCGGAACACTGAAGCTTTCTTT